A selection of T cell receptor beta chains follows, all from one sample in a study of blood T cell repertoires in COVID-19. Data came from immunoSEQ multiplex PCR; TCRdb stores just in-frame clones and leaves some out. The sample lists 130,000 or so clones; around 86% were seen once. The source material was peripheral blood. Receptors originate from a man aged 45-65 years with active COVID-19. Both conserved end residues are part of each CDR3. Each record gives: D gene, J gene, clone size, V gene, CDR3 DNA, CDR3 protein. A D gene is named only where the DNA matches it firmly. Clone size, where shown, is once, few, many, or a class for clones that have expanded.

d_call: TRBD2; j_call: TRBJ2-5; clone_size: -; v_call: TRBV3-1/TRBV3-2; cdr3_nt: TGTGCCAGCAGCCAAGGTACTAGCGTCATACAAGAGACCCAGTACTTC; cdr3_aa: CASSQGTSVIQETQYF
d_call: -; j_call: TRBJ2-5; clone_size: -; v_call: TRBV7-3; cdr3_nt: TGTGCCAGCAGCTTAACGTCGGGAAGTTCGGGCGAGACCCAGTACTTC; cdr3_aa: CASSLTSGSSGETQYF
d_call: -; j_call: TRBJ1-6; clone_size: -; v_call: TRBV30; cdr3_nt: TGTGCCTGGAGTAGGCAGGATAATTCACCCCTCCACTTT; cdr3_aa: CAWSRQDNSPLHF
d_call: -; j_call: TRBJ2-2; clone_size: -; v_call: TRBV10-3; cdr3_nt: TGTGCCATCAGTGAGAACTCTCAGGCCGGGGAGCTGTTTTTT; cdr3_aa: CAISENSQAGELFF
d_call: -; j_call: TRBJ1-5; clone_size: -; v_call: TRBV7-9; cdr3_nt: TGTGCCAGCAGCTTAGGGGGGGTTCTGAGCAATCAGCCCCAGCATTTT; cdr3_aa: CASSLGGVLSNQPQHF
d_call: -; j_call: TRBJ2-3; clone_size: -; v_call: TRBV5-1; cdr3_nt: TGCGCCAGCAGCTTAGAGCGAGATACGCAGTATTTT; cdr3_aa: CASSLERDTQYF
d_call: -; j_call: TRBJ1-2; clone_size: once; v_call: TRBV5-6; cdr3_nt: TGTGCCAGCGGGGGGGACTATGGCTACACCTTC; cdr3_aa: CASGGDYGYTF
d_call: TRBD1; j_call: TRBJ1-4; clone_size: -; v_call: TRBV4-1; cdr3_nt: TGCGCCAGCAGCCAAGAGGGACAGGGGGCGAAGGAAAAACTGTTTTTT; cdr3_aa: CASSQEGQGAKEKLFF
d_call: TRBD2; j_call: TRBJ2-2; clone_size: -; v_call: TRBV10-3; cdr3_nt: TGTGCCATCAACGCGGGGGGGCGTTTCCGGGAGCTGTTTTTT; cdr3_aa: CAINAGGRFRELFF
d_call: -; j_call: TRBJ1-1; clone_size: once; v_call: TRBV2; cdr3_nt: TGTGCCAGCAGTAAAGACAACCAAGTCACTGAAGCTTTCTTT; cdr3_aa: CASSKDNQVTEAFF
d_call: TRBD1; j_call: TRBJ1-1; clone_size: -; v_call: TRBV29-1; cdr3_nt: TGCAGCGTTGGAACAGGGGTGGGGTACACTGAAGCTTTCTTT; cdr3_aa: CSVGTGVGYTEAFF
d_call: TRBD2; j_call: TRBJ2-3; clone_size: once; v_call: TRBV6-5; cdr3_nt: TGTGCCAGCAGTCCCCTGGGCGGGGGGGCCGATACGCAGTATTTT; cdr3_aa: CASSPLGGGADTQYF
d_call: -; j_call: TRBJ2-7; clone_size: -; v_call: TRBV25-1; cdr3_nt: TGTGCCAGCAGTGAATTCGGCAGGGGATACGAGCAGTACTTC; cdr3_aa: CASSEFGRGYEQYF
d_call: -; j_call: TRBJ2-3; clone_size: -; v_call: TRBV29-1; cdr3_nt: TGCAGCGTTCGGCTTCGACCCGTCGGGTCAGATACGCAGTATTTT; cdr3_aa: CSVRLRPVGSDTQYF
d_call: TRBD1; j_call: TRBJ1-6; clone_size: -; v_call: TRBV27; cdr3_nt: TGTGCCAGCAGTTTCCGGGACAGGGTGGTGGGTTCACCCCTCCACTTT; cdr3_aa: CASSFRDRVVGSPLHF
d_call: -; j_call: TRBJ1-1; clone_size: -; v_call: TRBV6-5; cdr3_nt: TGTGCCAGCAGTTACCTCGCGACAGTTCGGGACACTGAAGCTTTCTTT; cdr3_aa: CASSYLATVRDTEAFF
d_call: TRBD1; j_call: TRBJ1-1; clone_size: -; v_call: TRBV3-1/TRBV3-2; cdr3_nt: TGTGCCAGCAGCCCGACGTGGACAGGGGTCAACACTGAAGCTTTCTTT; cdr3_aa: CASSPTWTGVNTEAFF
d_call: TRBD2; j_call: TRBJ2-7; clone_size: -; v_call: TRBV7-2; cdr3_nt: TGTGCCAGCAGCGGGACCGGGACTAGCGGGGGCGCCGGCGAGCAGTACTTC; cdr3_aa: CASSGTGTSGGAGEQYF
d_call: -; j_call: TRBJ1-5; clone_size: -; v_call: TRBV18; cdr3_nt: TGTGCCAGCTCACCAGGGCCCCAGCCCCAGCATTTT; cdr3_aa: CASSPGPQPQHF
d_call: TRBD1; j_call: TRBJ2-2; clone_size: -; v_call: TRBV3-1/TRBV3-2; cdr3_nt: TGTGCCAGCCAAGGACAGGAGGACACCGGGGAGCTGTTTTTT; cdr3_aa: CASQGQEDTGELFF
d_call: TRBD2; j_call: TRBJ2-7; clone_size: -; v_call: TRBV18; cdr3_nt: TGTGCCAGCTCACCGGGGGATCCGGGACTAGCGGGGGGCTCCACCTACGAGCAGTACTTC; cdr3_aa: CASSPGDPGLAGGSTYEQYF
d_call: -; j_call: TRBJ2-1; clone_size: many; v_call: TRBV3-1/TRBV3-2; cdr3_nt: TGTGCCAGCAGCCCACGCGGGGGGACAGGGATCAATGAGCAGTTCTTC; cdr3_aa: CASSPRGGTGINEQFF
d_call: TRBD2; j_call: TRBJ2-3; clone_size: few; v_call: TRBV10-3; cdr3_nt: TGTGCCATCAGGGGTAGCGGGGGGGAGCAAGATACGCAGTATTTT; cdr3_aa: CAIRGSGGEQDTQYF
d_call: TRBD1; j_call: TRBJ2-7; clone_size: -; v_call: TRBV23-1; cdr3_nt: TGCGCCAGCAGTCAGTCCGGGACAGGGGGCCCTCCCGAGGGGGACGAGCAGTACTTC; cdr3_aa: CASSQSGTGGPPEGDEQYF
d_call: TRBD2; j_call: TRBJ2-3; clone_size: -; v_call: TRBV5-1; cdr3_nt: TGCGCCAGCAGCTTGGAGCGGGGGCAGGTTTTGGATACGCAGTATTTT; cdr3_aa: CASSLERGQVLDTQYF
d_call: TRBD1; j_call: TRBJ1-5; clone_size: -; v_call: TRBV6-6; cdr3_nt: TGTGCCAGCAGTCCGGGACAGGGGGACAATCAGCCCCAGCATTTT; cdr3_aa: CASSPGQGDNQPQHF
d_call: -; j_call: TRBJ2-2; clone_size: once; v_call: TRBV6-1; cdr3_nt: TGTGCCAGCAGTGAAGCGGGGGGGCCTCCCGGGGAGCTGTTTTTT; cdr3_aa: CASSEAGGPPGELFF
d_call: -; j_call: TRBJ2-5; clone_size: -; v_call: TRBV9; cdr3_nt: TGTGCCAGCAGCGTGGCAGTGGAGGGCCGGGAGACCCAGTACTTC; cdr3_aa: CASSVAVEGRETQYF
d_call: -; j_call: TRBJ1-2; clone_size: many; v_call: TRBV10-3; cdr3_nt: TGTGCCATCAGTGGAGTGGGGGGAGATGGCTACACCTTC; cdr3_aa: CAISGVGGDGYTF
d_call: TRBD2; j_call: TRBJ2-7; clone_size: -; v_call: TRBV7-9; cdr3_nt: TGTGCCAGCAGCTTAGCTCGACTAGCAGCCGACGAGCAGTACTTC; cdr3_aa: CASSLARLAADEQYF
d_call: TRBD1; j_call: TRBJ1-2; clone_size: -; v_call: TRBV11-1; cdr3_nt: TGTGCCAGCAGCTTAAATACAGAGGGGGCTCGGGGCTACACCTTC; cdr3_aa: CASSLNTEGARGYTF
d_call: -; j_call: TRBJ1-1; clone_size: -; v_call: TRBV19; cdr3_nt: TGTGCCAGTAGTATCGGTTGGCGGTTAAACACTGAAGCTTTCTTT; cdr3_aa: CASSIGWRLNTEAFF
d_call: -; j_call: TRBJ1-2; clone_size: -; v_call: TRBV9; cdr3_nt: TGTGCCAGCAGCGTAGGGGAGGGTGGGGGCTATGGCTACACCTTC; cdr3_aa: CASSVGEGGGYGYTF
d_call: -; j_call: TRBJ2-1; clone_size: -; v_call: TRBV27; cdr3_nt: TGTGCCAGCAGTTTAGTGGCACAGTACAATGAGCAGTTCTTC; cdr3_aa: CASSLVAQYNEQFF
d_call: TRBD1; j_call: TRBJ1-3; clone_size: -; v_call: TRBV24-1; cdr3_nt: TGTGCCACCAAAGACAGGGGGCAAGCGGGGAACACCATATATTTT; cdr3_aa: CATKDRGQAGNTIYF
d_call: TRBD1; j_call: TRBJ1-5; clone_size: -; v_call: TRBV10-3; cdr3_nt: TGTGCCATCAGTTCGACAGGGAGCAGCAATCAGCCCCAGCATTTT; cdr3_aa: CAISSTGSSNQPQHF
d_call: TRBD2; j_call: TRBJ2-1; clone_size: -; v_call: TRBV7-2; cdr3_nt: TGTGCCAGCAGCAACGGACTAGCGGGGGGTAATGAGCAGTTCTTC; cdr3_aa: CASSNGLAGGNEQFF
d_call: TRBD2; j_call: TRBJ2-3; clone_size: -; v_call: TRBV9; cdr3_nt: TGTGCCAGCAGCCCCGTGCGGGGGACCACAGATACGCAGTATTTT; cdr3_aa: CASSPVRGTTDTQYF
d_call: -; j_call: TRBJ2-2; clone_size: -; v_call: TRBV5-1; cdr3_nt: TGCGCCAGCAGCTTGGGAACCGGGACTCAAATTGGGGAGGAGCTGTTTTTT; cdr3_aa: CASSLGTGTQIGEELFF
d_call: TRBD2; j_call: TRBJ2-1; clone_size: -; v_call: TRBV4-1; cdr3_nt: TGCGCCAGCAGCCTCTATAGCGGGGGGATAGGCAATGAGCAGTTCTTC; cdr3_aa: CASSLYSGGIGNEQFF
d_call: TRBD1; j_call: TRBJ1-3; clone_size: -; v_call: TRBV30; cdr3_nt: TGTGCCTGGAGTACCCGGACAGGGATTGGAAACACCATATATTTT; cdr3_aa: CAWSTRTGIGNTIYF
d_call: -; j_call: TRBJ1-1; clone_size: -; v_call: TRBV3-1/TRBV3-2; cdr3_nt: TGTGCCAGCAGACAACGTGAAGGGGGGGCTGAAGCTTTCTTT; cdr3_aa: CASRQREGGAEAFF
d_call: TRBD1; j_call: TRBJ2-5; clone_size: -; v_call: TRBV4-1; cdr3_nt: TGCGCCAGCAGCCATCCCGGGACAGGGGGCGCGGAGACCCAGTACTTC; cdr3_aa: CASSHPGTGGAETQYF
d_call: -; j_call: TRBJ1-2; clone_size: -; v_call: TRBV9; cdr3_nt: TGTGCCAGCAGCGTGGTAGTCTCGGGAGGCTACACCTTC; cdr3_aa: CASSVVVSGGYTF
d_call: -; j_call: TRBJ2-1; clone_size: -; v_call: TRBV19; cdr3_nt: TGTGCCAGTAGTATAGCAGCTAGAACCAAATACAATGAGCAGTTCTTC; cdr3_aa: CASSIAARTKYNEQFF